The T cell receptor beta chain described here comes from a study of cytomegalovirus exposure and HLA in healthy donors. Study-wide points: 87-base-pair reads could not separate some V segments, including TRBV6-2 and TRBV6-3. Prior analysis indicated that the majority of TCR beta V segments exhibited productivity approximately 87% or approximately 30% of the time. Reported performance of the classifier showed diagnosis of cytomegalovirus status with high specificity and sensitivity.

Germline lookup yields CDR1 KGHSH and CDR2 LQKENI. The CDR3 is 15 residues long. V was clipped by 1 base and J by 1 base; unmatched bases: 4. Amplification used 60 Vbeta primers and 13 Jbeta primers. Method: immunoSEQ multiplex PCR; TCRdb's copy keeps in-frame clones and lacks some. The table has around 120,000 clones, over 60% seen once; the top ten hold roughly 4%. Only a few counts were recorded for this clone. The antigen remains undetermined. The CMV serostatus of this donor went unrecorded. What was sequenced was PBMCs. The sequence derives from a human donor in good health. The rearrangement uses TRBV18 and TRBJ2-7; 7 nucleotides match TRBD2. The CDR3 is CASSPRGGLSYEQYF. CDR3 coding DNA: TGTGCCAGCTCACCACGGGGAGGGCTTTCCTACGAGCAGTACTTC.